The T cell receptor beta chain under discussion was sequenced for a study of blood T cell repertoires in COVID-19. At the level of the study: The United States, Italy and Spain provided the acute and convalescent COVID-19 samples.

The V and J ends lost 3 bases and 5 bases respectively, with 8 bases between them. CDR1 is MNHEY, CDR2 SMNVEV, per germline (reference sequence). The CDR3 length is 13 residues. In the study's own analysis: Estimated nucleated cell counts came from reference gene primer amplification. Sequenced by immunoSEQ multiplex PCR; TCRdb stores in-frame clones only, minus some. V and J calls and clone size are given by that table; D and trimming were obtained from the DNA. The data contain under 350,000 clones, 65% to 90% of them seen just once; the ten biggest clones take up approximately 7.5%. The receptor comes from a human donor in a cohort sampled during active COVID-19. Input material: peripheral blood. This chain uses TRBV27 with TRBJ2-1; D remains ambiguous. The CDR3 region has the DNA TGTGCCAGCAGTTTGGCCGAGGACAATGAGCAGTTCTTC. Protein product: CASSLAEDNEQFF.